This T cell receptor beta chain was observed in a study of Ad26.COV2.S vaccination and SARS-CoV-2 variants. General study findings and limits: It is possible that the TCR breadth and depth analyses underestimated the total T cell responses.

As for treatment: roughly 19 received Ad26.COV2.S at low or high dose, single or two shots; about 5 received placebo; per-sample allocation not given. Sampling happened 63 days after the first vaccine or placebo injection. The administered vaccine (an Ad26 vector) expressed Wuhan-strain SARS-CoV-2 spike. Measured with immunoSEQ multiplex PCR; TCRdb has only the in-frame clones, and not every one. The sample contains 300,000 to 500,000 clones, around 85% of which appear only once. V was cut by 1 base and J by 4 bases, with 10 bases left in between. The germline CDR1 and CDR2 sequences are LGHDT and YNNKEL (reference sequence). The CDR3 extends over 14 amino acids. On this clone: Its antigen remains unidentified.

The clonotype comes from a person aged 18 to 65 who received the Ad26.COV2.S COVID-19 vaccine or a placebo. This rearrangement joins TRBV3-1 (or the pseudogene TRBV3-2) to TRBJ1-2; D gene unclear. This specimen consisted of peripheral blood, obtained in a trial of Ad26.COV2.S vaccine versus placebo. CDR3 in amino acids: CASSQGKAAYGYTF. DNA of the CDR3: TGTGCCAGCAGCCAAGGGAAGGCAGCCTATGGCTACACCTTC.